This TCR beta chain came from a study of cytomegalovirus exposure and HLA in healthy donors. PCR primers comprised 60 Vbeta and 13 Jbeta primers. Data came from immunoSEQ multiplex PCR; TCRdb stores just in-frame clones and leaves some out. Among approximately 77,000 clones listed, 65% to 85% were seen once. Germline-derived CDR1 and CDR2 are GTSNPN and SVGIG (reference sequence). This CDR3 region has 15 residues. Material: PBMCs. This receptor was taken from a man aged 55-75 years in good health and CMV-seropositive. This chain uses TRBV30 with TRBJ2-6; 7 nucleotides align to TRBD1. CDR3 protein: CARDRWDSGANVLTF. CDR3 in DNA: TGTGCTAGGGACAGATGGGACTCTGGGGCCAACGTCCTGACTTTC.